Listed below are T cell receptor beta chains from one sample, sequenced in a study of blood T cell repertoires in COVID-19. Clones were read by immunoSEQ multiplex PCR, and TCRdb kept only the in-frame ones, dropping some. The repertoire includes roughly 130,000 clones, roughly 80% of them detected once, and around 3% sits in the top ten. The sequenced sample was peripheral blood. Source of these receptors: a woman at least 80 years old with acute or convalescent COVID-19. Each CDR3 is given with its conserved first and last residue. Fields, in order: D gene, J gene, clone size, V gene, CDR3 DNA, CDR3 protein. The D gene is left open where the match is weak. Clone size is stated in some rows and not others, as once, few, many or a class when expanded.

d_gene: -
j_gene: TRBJ1-1
abundance: -
v_gene: TRBV4-3
CDR3nt: TGCGCCAGCAGCCAAGATACGAACAGGAACACTGAAGCTTTCTTT
CDR3aa: CASSQDTNRNTEAFF

d_gene: -
j_gene: TRBJ1-2
abundance: -
v_gene: TRBV7-9
CDR3nt: TGTGCCAGCAGGTCCCGGGGCTATGGCTACACCTTC
CDR3aa: CASRSRGYGYTF

d_gene: -
j_gene: TRBJ1-4
abundance: once
v_gene: TRBV7-9
CDR3nt: TGTGCCAGCAGCTTAGGACAGTATAATGAAAAACTGTTTTTT
CDR3aa: CASSLGQYNEKLFF

d_gene: TRBD2
j_gene: TRBJ2-2
abundance: -
v_gene: TRBV7-8
CDR3nt: TGTGCCAGCAGCTCCTCGAGGGAGGCGGGGGGGCGAACCGGGGAGCTGTTTTTT
CDR3aa: CASSSSREAGGRTGELFF

d_gene: TRBD1
j_gene: TRBJ1-2
abundance: -
v_gene: TRBV4-2
CDR3nt: TGTGCCAGCAGCCAAGCCAGGGGAATGGACAGGGGGCTGAGTGGCTACACCTTC
CDR3aa: CASSQARGMDRGLSGYTF

d_gene: TRBD2
j_gene: TRBJ2-5
abundance: -
v_gene: TRBV6-2/TRBV6-3
CDR3nt: TGTGCCAGCAGTTACCGAGGGAGGGTTACTGAGACCCAGTACTTC
CDR3aa: CASSYRGRVTETQYF

d_gene: -
j_gene: TRBJ2-2
abundance: -
v_gene: TRBV20-1
CDR3nt: TGCAGTGCTAGTATGGAACTAGAGCTCACCGGGGAGCTGTTTTTT
CDR3aa: CSASMELELTGELFF

d_gene: TRBD2
j_gene: TRBJ2-3
abundance: -
v_gene: TRBV14
CDR3nt: TGTGCCAGCAGCAAACCCGTCACCGGGAGGGGACGGGCAGATACGCAGTATTTT
CDR3aa: CASSKPVTGRGRADTQYF

d_gene: -
j_gene: TRBJ2-2
abundance: -
v_gene: TRBV5-4
CDR3nt: TGTGCCAGCAGCTTGATTAAGCAGGGGGGCACCGGGGAGCTGTTTTTT
CDR3aa: CASSLIKQGGTGELFF

d_gene: TRBD2
j_gene: TRBJ2-3
abundance: -
v_gene: TRBV3-1/TRBV3-2
CDR3nt: TGTGCCAGCAGCCTCGGACTAGCGGGGACAGATACGCAGTATTTT
CDR3aa: CASSLGLAGTDTQYF

d_gene: TRBD1
j_gene: TRBJ2-1
abundance: once
v_gene: TRBV6-4
CDR3nt: TGTGCCAGCAGAAGGGACAGGGGGGTCAATGAGCAGTTCTTC
CDR3aa: CASRRDRGVNEQFF

d_gene: -
j_gene: TRBJ1-1
abundance: -
v_gene: TRBV5-5
CDR3nt: TGTGCCAGTCGGGACTTGGGGACTGAAGCTTTCTTT
CDR3aa: CASRDLGTEAFF

d_gene: TRBD1
j_gene: TRBJ1-5
abundance: few
v_gene: TRBV7-9
CDR3nt: TGTGCCAGCAGCCAGGGGGTTTACAATCAGCCCCAGCATTTT
CDR3aa: CASSQGVYNQPQHF

d_gene: -
j_gene: TRBJ2-7
abundance: once
v_gene: TRBV27
CDR3nt: TGTGCCAGCAGTTTATTGGCTAGCAGGGGATACTACGAGCAGTACTTC
CDR3aa: CASSLLASRGYYEQYF

d_gene: -
j_gene: TRBJ2-3
abundance: few
v_gene: TRBV2
CDR3nt: TGTGCCAGCAGTGGGAGGGATACGCAGTATTTT
CDR3aa: CASSGRDTQYF

d_gene: -
j_gene: TRBJ2-7
abundance: -
v_gene: TRBV27
CDR3nt: TGTGCCAGCAGCGGTCGGGGGGCCTCCTACGAGCAGTACTTC
CDR3aa: CASSGRGASYEQYF

d_gene: TRBD2
j_gene: TRBJ2-7
abundance: -
v_gene: TRBV6-4
CDR3nt: TGTGCCAGCAGTGTGGGACTAGCGGGAATCTACGAGCAGTACTTC
CDR3aa: CASSVGLAGIYEQYF

d_gene: -
j_gene: TRBJ1-2
abundance: -
v_gene: TRBV3-1/TRBV3-2
CDR3nt: TGTGCCAGCAGCCACGAGATGCGAGGCGGCTACACCTTC
CDR3aa: CASSHEMRGGYTF

d_gene: -
j_gene: TRBJ1-1
abundance: -
v_gene: TRBV6-5
CDR3nt: TGTGCCAGCAGTCGACTTGGGCTCGACAGCACTGAAGCTTTCTTT
CDR3aa: CASSRLGLDSTEAFF

d_gene: TRBD1
j_gene: TRBJ2-5
abundance: -
v_gene: TRBV7-8
CDR3nt: TGTGCCAGCAGCTTAGCGATAGGGACAGCCCAAGAGACCCAGTACTTC
CDR3aa: CASSLAIGTAQETQYF

d_gene: -
j_gene: TRBJ1-1
abundance: few
v_gene: TRBV11-1
CDR3nt: TGTGCCAGCAGCTTAACAGGTCGGGTTGGCACTGAAGCTTTCTTT
CDR3aa: CASSLTGRVGTEAFF

d_gene: -
j_gene: TRBJ2-7
abundance: -
v_gene: TRBV2
CDR3nt: TGTGCCAGCAGTGACCCTAGCTCCTACGAGCAGTACTTC
CDR3aa: CASSDPSSYEQYF

d_gene: TRBD1
j_gene: TRBJ1-4
abundance: -
v_gene: TRBV4-1
CDR3nt: TGCGCCAGCAGCCGTGGGGCAGGGGGTAATGAAAAACTGTTTTTT
CDR3aa: CASSRGAGGNEKLFF

d_gene: TRBD2
j_gene: TRBJ2-1
abundance: -
v_gene: TRBV19
CDR3nt: TGTGCCAGTAGTATCCGGGGGGGAAATGAGCAGTTCTTC
CDR3aa: CASSIRGGNEQFF

d_gene: -
j_gene: TRBJ2-3
abundance: -
v_gene: TRBV6-6
CDR3nt: TGTGCCAGCAGTAATAGCCGAATCTTCACAGATACGCAGTATTTT
CDR3aa: CASSNSRIFTDTQYF

d_gene: TRBD1
j_gene: TRBJ2-2
abundance: -
v_gene: TRBV19
CDR3nt: TGTGCCAGTATTTCAGACCGGGGACAGGGGAACACCGGGGAGCTGTTTTTT
CDR3aa: CASISDRGQGNTGELFF

d_gene: -
j_gene: TRBJ1-6
abundance: -
v_gene: TRBV30
CDR3nt: TGTGCCTGGAGTGTAGAGGGATCCCTCCACTTT
CDR3aa: CAWSVEGSLHF

d_gene: TRBD1
j_gene: TRBJ1-1
abundance: -
v_gene: TRBV4-3
CDR3nt: TGCGCCAGCAGCCAGCCGGGACAGGGGGGCATGAACACTGAAGCTTTCTTT
CDR3aa: CASSQPGQGGMNTEAFF

d_gene: -
j_gene: TRBJ1-4
abundance: -
v_gene: TRBV18
CDR3nt: TGTGCCAGCTCACCACAAGGGGCGGGGGATGAAAATGAAAAACTGTTTTTT
CDR3aa: CASSPQGAGDENEKLFF

d_gene: TRBD1
j_gene: TRBJ1-1
abundance: -
v_gene: TRBV6-2/TRBV6-3
CDR3nt: TGTGCCAGCAGCTTAGGACAGGGGAGAACTGAAGCTTTCTTT
CDR3aa: CASSLGQGRTEAFF

d_gene: -
j_gene: TRBJ2-7
abundance: -
v_gene: TRBV4-3
CDR3nt: TGCGCCAGCAGCCAACAGGTTCTCTCCTACGAGCAGTACTTC
CDR3aa: CASSQQVLSYEQYF

d_gene: TRBD1
j_gene: TRBJ2-2
abundance: -
v_gene: TRBV5-4
CDR3nt: TGTGCCAGCAGCTTGTCAGGGGGTTTCACCGGGGAGCTGTTTTTT
CDR3aa: CASSLSGGFTGELFF

d_gene: -
j_gene: TRBJ1-6
abundance: -
v_gene: TRBV19
CDR3nt: TGTGCCAGTAGTATTTCCGGGAGCTCCTATAATTCACCCCTCCACTTT
CDR3aa: CASSISGSSYNSPLHF

d_gene: TRBD2
j_gene: TRBJ2-1
abundance: -
v_gene: TRBV3-1/TRBV3-2
CDR3nt: TGTGCCAGCAGCCAGGGGACTAGCGGGGTCACGGTGCAGTTCTTC
CDR3aa: CASSQGTSGVTVQFF

d_gene: -
j_gene: TRBJ2-2
abundance: once
v_gene: TRBV4-1
CDR3nt: TGCGCCAGCAGCCAAAAGACGGGGGGCCAGACCGGGGAGCTGTTTTTT
CDR3aa: CASSQKTGGQTGELFF

d_gene: TRBD2
j_gene: TRBJ2-7
abundance: -
v_gene: TRBV7-2
CDR3nt: TGTGCCAGCAGCCCAACCGGGGGGGGGCCCTACGAGCAGTACTTC
CDR3aa: CASSPTGGGPYEQYF

d_gene: -
j_gene: TRBJ1-2
abundance: few
v_gene: TRBV6-2/TRBV6-3
CDR3nt: TGTGCCAGCAGTTACTCTGGGGAGGCGTTCTATGGCTACACCTTC
CDR3aa: CASSYSGEAFYGYTF

d_gene: -
j_gene: TRBJ2-3
abundance: -
v_gene: TRBV15
CDR3nt: TGTGCCACCAGCAGCCCTACAGGGATAGGCACAGATACGCAGTATTTT
CDR3aa: CATSSPTGIGTDTQYF

d_gene: -
j_gene: TRBJ1-1
abundance: -
v_gene: TRBV19
CDR3nt: TGTGCCAGTAGTTTCACACTGAACACTGAAGCTTTCTTT
CDR3aa: CASSFTLNTEAFF

d_gene: -
j_gene: TRBJ1-1
abundance: -
v_gene: TRBV20-1
CDR3nt: TGCAGTGCTCCTCGGAACACTGAAGCTTTCTTT
CDR3aa: CSAPRNTEAFF

d_gene: TRBD1
j_gene: TRBJ2-1
abundance: -
v_gene: TRBV7-2
CDR3nt: TGTGCCAGCAGCTTAGTGGGGACAGGGGGCGGAAATGAGCAGTTCTTC
CDR3aa: CASSLVGTGGGNEQFF

d_gene: -
j_gene: TRBJ2-7
abundance: few
v_gene: TRBV5-6
CDR3nt: TGTGCCAGCAGCAGCAGGTTCCACGAGCAGTACTTC
CDR3aa: CASSSRFHEQYF

d_gene: -
j_gene: TRBJ2-3
abundance: -
v_gene: TRBV6-2/TRBV6-3
CDR3nt: TGTGCCAGCAGCCCGGAGGGGATTACGAGCACAGATACGCAGTATTTT
CDR3aa: CASSPEGITSTDTQYF

d_gene: -
j_gene: TRBJ1-6
abundance: -
v_gene: TRBV30
CDR3nt: TGTGCCTTCAGACAGGAAAATAATTCACCCCTCCACTTT
CDR3aa: CAFRQENNSPLHF

d_gene: TRBD2
j_gene: TRBJ2-3
abundance: -
v_gene: TRBV19
CDR3nt: TGTGCCAGTAGTAGCGTAGCGGGGGGCACAGATACGCAGTATTTT
CDR3aa: CASSSVAGGTDTQYF

d_gene: -
j_gene: TRBJ1-1
abundance: -
v_gene: TRBV4-2
CDR3nt: TGTGCCAGCAGCCCTCAGTTGCACACTGAAGCTTTCTTT
CDR3aa: CASSPQLHTEAFF

d_gene: -
j_gene: TRBJ1-4
abundance: few
v_gene: TRBV11-2
CDR3nt: TGTGCCAGCAACGAACAGGGTACTAATGAAAAACTGTTTTTT
CDR3aa: CASNEQGTNEKLFF

d_gene: -
j_gene: TRBJ1-1
abundance: -
v_gene: TRBV28
CDR3nt: TGTGCCAGCAGAACCCCTCCCAGGGCCGAAGCTTTCTTT
CDR3aa: CASRTPPRAEAFF

d_gene: -
j_gene: TRBJ2-2
abundance: -
v_gene: TRBV7-9
CDR3nt: TGTGCCAGCAGACAACAGGAAGCCGGGGAGCTGTTTTTT
CDR3aa: CASRQQEAGELFF

d_gene: -
j_gene: TRBJ1-2
abundance: few
v_gene: TRBV28
CDR3nt: TGTGCCAGCAGTTCGACAGCTAACTATGGCTACACCTTC
CDR3aa: CASSSTANYGYTF

d_gene: TRBD1
j_gene: TRBJ1-1
abundance: -
v_gene: TRBV7-3
CDR3nt: TGTGCCAGCAGCGTACAGGGGGGCCATAACACTGAAGCTTTCTTT
CDR3aa: CASSVQGGHNTEAFF

d_gene: -
j_gene: TRBJ1-1
abundance: few
v_gene: TRBV7-9
CDR3nt: TGTGCCAGCAGCTACGGACAGCCGAACACTGAAGCTTTCTTT
CDR3aa: CASSYGQPNTEAFF

d_gene: -
j_gene: TRBJ2-1
abundance: -
v_gene: TRBV28
CDR3nt: TGTGCCAGCAGCTACACGACAGGAAGGAGCGGCAATGAGCAGTTCTTC
CDR3aa: CASSYTTGRSGNEQFF

d_gene: TRBD1
j_gene: TRBJ1-3
abundance: -
v_gene: TRBV7-2
CDR3nt: TGTGCCAGCAGCTTAAGGACAGGAGGAAACACCATATATTTT
CDR3aa: CASSLRTGGNTIYF